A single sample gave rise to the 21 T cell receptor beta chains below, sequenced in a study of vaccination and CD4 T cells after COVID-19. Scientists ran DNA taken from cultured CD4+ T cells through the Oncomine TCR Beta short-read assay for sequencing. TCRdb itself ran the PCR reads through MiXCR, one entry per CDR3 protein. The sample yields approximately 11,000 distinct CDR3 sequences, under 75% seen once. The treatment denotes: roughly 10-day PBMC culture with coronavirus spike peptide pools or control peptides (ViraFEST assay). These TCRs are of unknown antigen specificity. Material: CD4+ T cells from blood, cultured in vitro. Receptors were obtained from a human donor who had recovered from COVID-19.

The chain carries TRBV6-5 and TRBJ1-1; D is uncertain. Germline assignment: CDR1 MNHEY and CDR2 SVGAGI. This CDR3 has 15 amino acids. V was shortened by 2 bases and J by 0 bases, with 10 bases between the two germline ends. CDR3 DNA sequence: TGTGCCAGCAGTTACGGCAGAACTATGAACACTGAAGCTTTCTTT. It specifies CASSYGRTMNTEAFF.

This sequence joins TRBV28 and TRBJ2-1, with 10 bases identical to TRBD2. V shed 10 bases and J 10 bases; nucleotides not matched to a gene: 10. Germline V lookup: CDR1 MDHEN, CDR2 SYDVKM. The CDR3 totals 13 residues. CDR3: CATRSSGRREQFF. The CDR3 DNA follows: TGTGCCACCCGATCTAGCGGGAGACGGGAGCAGTTCTTC.

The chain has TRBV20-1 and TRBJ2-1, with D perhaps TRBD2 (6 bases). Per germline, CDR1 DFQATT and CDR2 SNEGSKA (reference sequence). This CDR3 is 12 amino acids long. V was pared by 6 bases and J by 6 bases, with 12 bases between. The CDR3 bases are TGCAGTGCCTCAGCGGGTGGCAATGAGCAGTTCTTC. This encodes CSASAGGNEQFF.

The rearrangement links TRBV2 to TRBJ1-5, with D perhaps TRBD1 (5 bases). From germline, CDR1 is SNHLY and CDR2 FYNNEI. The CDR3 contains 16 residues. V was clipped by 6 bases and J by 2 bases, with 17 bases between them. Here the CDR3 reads CASRETEGSGNQPQHF. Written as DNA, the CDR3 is TGTGCCAGCAGGGAGACAGAGGGCTCCGGCAATCAGCCCCAGCATTTT. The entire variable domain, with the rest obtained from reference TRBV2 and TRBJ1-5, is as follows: EPEVTQTPSHQVTQMGQEVILRCVPISNHLYFYWYRQILGQKVEFLVSFYNNEISEKSEIFDDQFSVERPDGSNFTLKIRSTKLEDSAMYFCASRETEGSGNQPQHFGDGTRLSIL.

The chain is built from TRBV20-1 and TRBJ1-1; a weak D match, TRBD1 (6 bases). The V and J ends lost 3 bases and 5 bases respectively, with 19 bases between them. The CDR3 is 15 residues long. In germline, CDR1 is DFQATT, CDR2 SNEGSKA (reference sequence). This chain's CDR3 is CSARTPGLQGTEAFF. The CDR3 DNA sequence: TGCAGTGCTAGGACGCCGGGACTTCAGGGGACTGAAGCTTTCTTT.

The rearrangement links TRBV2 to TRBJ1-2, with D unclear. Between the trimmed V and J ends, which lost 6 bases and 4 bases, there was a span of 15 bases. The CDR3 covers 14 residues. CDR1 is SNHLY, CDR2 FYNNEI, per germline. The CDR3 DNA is TGTGCCAGCAGAGAGGTCGACGGGTCCTATGGCTACACCTTC. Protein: CASREVDGSYGYTF.

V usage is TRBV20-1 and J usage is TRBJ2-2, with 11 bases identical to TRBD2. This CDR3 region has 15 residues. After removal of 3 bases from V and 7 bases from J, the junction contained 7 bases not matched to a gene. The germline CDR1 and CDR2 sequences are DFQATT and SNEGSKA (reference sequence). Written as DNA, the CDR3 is TGCAGTGCTAGGGTAGCGGGAGGGCCAGTCGGGGAGCTGTTTTTT. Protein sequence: CSARVAGGPVGELFF.

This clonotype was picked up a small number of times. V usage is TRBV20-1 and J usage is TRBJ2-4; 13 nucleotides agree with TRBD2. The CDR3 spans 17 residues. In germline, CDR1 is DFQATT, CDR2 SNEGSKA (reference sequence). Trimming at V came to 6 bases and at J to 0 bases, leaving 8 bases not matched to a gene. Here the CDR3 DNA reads TGCAGTGCGCACGGGACTAGCGGGACGATAGCCAAAAACATTCAGTACTTC. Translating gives CSAHGTSGTIAKNIQYF.

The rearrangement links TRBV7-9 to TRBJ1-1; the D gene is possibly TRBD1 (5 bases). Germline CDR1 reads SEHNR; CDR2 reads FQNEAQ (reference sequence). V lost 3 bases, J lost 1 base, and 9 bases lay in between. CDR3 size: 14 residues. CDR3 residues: CASSFTGGNTEAFF. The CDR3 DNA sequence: TGTGCCAGCAGCTTTACCGGGGGGAACACTGAAGCTTTCTTT.

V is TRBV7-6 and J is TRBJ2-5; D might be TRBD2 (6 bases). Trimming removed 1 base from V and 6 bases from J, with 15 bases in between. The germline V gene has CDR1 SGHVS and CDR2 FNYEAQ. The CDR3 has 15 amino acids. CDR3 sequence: CASSLERTEGKTQYF. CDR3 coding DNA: TGTGCCAGCAGCTTAGAACGAACGGAGGGAAAGACCCAGTACTTC.

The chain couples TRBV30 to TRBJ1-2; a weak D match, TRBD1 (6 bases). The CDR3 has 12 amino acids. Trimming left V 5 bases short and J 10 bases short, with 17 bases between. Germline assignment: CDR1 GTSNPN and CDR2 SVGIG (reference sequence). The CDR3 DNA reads TGTGCCTGGGGTGGACAGCTTCCAAACTACACCTTC. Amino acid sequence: CAWGGQLPNYTF.

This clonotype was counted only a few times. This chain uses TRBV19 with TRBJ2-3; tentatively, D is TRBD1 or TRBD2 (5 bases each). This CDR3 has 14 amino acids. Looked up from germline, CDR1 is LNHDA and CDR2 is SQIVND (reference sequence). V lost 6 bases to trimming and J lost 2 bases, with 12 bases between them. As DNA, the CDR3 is TGTGCCAGTAGCAGGGACCACACCACAGATACGCAGTATTTT. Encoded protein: CASSRDHTTDTQYF.

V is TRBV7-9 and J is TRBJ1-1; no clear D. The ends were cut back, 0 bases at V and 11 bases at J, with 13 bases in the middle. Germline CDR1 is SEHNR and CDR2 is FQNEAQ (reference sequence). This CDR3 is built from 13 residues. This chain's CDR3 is CASSLARRPGAFF. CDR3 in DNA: TGTGCCAGCAGCTTAGCTAGGAGGCCTGGGGCTTTCTTT.

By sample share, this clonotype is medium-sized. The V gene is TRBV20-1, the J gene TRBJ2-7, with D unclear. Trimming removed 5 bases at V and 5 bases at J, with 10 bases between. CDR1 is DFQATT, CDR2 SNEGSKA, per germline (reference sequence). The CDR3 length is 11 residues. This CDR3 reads CSASPVHEQYF. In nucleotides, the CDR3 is TGCAGTGCTTCCCCAGTACACGAGCAGTACTTC.

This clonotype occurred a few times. The CDR3 nucleotides are TGTGCCACCAGTGATCCCGGGACAGGGGATCAGCCCCAGCATTTT. It translates to CATSDPGTGDQPQHF. The rearrangement uses TRBV24-1 and TRBJ1-5; 10 positions agree with TRBD1. The germline gives CDR1 KGHDR, CDR2 SFDVKD. This CDR3 is 15 amino acids long. V shed 3 bases, J shed 5 bases, and the junction held 3 bases outside the gene matches.

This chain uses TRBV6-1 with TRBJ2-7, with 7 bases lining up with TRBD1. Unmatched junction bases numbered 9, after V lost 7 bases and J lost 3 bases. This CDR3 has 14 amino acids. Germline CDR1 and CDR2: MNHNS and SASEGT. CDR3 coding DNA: TGTGCCAGCAAGAGTCGGGACAGTCGCTACGAGCAGTACTTC. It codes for CASKSRDSRYEQYF.

In DNA, the CDR3 is TGCAGTGCTAGAGAGAATAGGGGGGGCCGAGAGACCCAGTACTTC. This sequence encodes CSARENRGGRETQYF. The chain links TRBV20-1 to TRBJ2-5; tentatively, D is TRBD2 (7 bases). This CDR3 has 15 amino acids. Germline V lookup: CDR1 DFQATT, CDR2 SNEGSKA (reference sequence). The V and J ends lost 0 bases and 4 bases respectively, with 15 bases between them.

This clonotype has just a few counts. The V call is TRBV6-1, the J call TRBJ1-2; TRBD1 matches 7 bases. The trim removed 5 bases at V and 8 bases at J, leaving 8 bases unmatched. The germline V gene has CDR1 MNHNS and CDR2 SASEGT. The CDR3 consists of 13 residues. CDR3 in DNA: TGTGCCAGCAGTCAATCAGGGGGTAAAGGCTACACCTTC. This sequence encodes CASSQSGGKGYTF.

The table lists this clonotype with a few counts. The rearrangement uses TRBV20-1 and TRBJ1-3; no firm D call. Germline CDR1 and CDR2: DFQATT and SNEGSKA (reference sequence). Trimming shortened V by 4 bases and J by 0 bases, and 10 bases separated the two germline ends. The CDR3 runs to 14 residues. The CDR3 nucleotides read TGCAGTGCTATAGTGGACCTCTCTGGAAACACCATATATTTT. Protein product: CSAIVDLSGNTIYF.

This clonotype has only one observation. The CDR3: CASNALGPGNEQFF. The DNA for the CDR3 is TGTGCCAGCAACGCACTGGGGCCTGGAAATGAGCAGTTCTTC. This chain links TRBV7-3 with TRBJ2-1, with D maybe TRBD1 (5 bases). The CDR3 length is 14 residues. Germline loops: CDR1 SGHTA, CDR2 FQGTGA. Between the trimmed V and J ends, which lost 7 bases and 7 bases, there was a span of 17 bases. Full variable domain (remainder filled in from reference TRBV7-3 and TRBJ2-1): GAGVSQTPSNKVTEKGKYVELRCDPISGHTALYWYRQSLGQGPEFLIYFQGTGAADDSGLPNDRFFAVRPEGSVSTLKIQRTERGDSAVYLCASNALGPGNEQFFGPGTRLTVL.

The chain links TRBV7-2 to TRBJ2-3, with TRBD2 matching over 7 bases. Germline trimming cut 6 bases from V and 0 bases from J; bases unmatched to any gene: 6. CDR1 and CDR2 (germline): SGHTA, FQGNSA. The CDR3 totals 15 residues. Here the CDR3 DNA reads TGTGCCAGCAGGCGTAGCGGGTACAGCACAGATACGCAGTATTTT. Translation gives CASRRSGYSTDTQYF.